The 22 T cell receptor beta chains below were found in one sample sequenced in a study of identical twins. One entry per CDR3 protein results from TCRdb running MiXCR on the 5' RACE reads. The sample has hundreds of thousands of distinct CDR3 sequences, 8.6% seen once. This sample was shared with a second study, whose subject was yellow fever vaccine responses in identical twins.

Sequenced: PBMCs. These receptors came from a young woman in good health.

This chain joins TRBV10-3 and TRBJ2-5; D is perhaps TRBD2 (6 bases). The CDR3 totals 17 residues. Germline V lookup: CDR1 ENHRY, CDR2 SYGVKD. V was trimmed by 3 bases and J by 4 bases, leaving 21 bases between them. The CDR3 coding sequence is TGTGCCATCAGTGAATCAATTAGCGGACCTGGAGGAGAGACCCAGTACTTC. It encodes CAISESISGPGGETQYF.

This clonotype was seen repeatedly, ten times or more. The chain carries TRBV4-3 and TRBJ2-7; no clear D gene. Trimming took off 4 bases at V and 3 bases at J, with 13 bases between the two ends. Germline-derived CDR1 and CDR2 are LGHNA and YSLEER. The CDR3 is 14 amino acids. This CDR3 reads CASSRSTDLYEQYF. The CDR3 DNA reads TGCGCCAGCAGCCGTTCAACCGACCTCTACGAGCAGTACTTC.

This clonotype was counted only a few times. Here the CDR3 reads CASSNPENTGELFF. CDR3 nucleotides: TGTGCCAGCAGTAACCCAGAGAACACCGGGGAGCTGTTTTTT. The gene calls are TRBV27 and TRBJ2-2, with D unresolved. Germline V gene data show CDR1 as MNHEY and CDR2 as SMNVEV (reference sequence). V shed 5 bases and J shed 1 base, with 8 bases lying between them. This CDR3 region has 14 residues.

This clonotype has a handful of counts. The chain couples TRBV28 to TRBJ1-1, with D possibly TRBD1 on 6 matching bases. There are 14 residues in the CDR3. Trimming took off 0 bases at V and 7 bases at J, with 12 bases between the two ends. Per germline, CDR1 MDHEN and CDR2 SYDVKM. CDR3 amino acids: CASSLWEGGSEAFF. The CDR3 coding sequence is TGTGCCAGCAGTTTATGGGAAGGGGGGAGTGAAGCTTTCTTT.

This clonotype was recorded many times. This CDR3 reads CASSPISYRINTGELFF. In DNA, the CDR3 is TGTGCCAGCTCACCAATTTCATACAGAATAAACACCGGGGAGCTGTTTTTT. V is TRBV18 and J is TRBJ2-2; D is ambiguous. This CDR3 has 17 residues. Germline V lookup: CDR1 KGHSH, CDR2 LQKENI. V was cut by 2 bases and J by 2 bases, with 15 bases left in between.

This clonotype was detected ten times or more. V is TRBV5-1 and J is TRBJ2-7, with TRBD1 matching over 8 bases. The CDR3 sequence is 14 residues long. The trim removed 4 bases at V and 7 bases at J, leaving 10 bases unmatched. Germline lookup yields CDR1 SGHRS and CDR2 YFSETQ. The CDR3 sequence: CASSIVQGAREQYF. CDR3 DNA: TGCGCCAGCAGCATCGTGCAGGGGGCTCGAGAGCAGTACTTC.

The chain carries TRBV24-1 and TRBJ2-1; D remains ambiguous. CDR1 and CDR2 (germline): KGHDR, SFDVKD. The CDR3 is made up of 11 amino acids. Deletions cut 2 bases from V and 9 bases from J, with 4 bases between. DNA for the CDR3: TGTGCCACCAGTGATTCCAGTGAGCAGTTCTTC. Translated, it gives CATSDSSEQFF.

This clonotype was detected a few times. The V and J genes are TRBV10-3 and TRBJ1-5; a possible D gene is TRBD1 (5 bases). This CDR3 spans 15 amino acids. In germline, CDR1 is ENHRY, CDR2 SYGVKD. V lost 6 bases and J lost 0, with 12 bases in between. CDR3 loop: CAIRGTANSNQPQHF. The DNA for the CDR3 is TGTGCCATCAGGGGGACGGCTAATAGCAATCAGCCCCAGCATTTT.

The V gene is TRBV27, the J gene TRBJ2-1; 9 bases match TRBD2. V was clipped by 5 bases and J by 9 bases; unmatched bases: 5. This CDR3 has 13 residues. Germline V CDR1 and CDR2: MNHEY, SMNVEV (reference sequence). The CDR3 region is CASSLSSGAEQFF. DNA of the CDR3: TGTGCCAGCAGTCTCTCTAGCGGGGCTGAGCAGTTCTTC.

This chain connects TRBV7-9 to TRBJ2-1, with D unresolved. The V end lost 2 bases, the J end lost 8 bases, and 10 bases lay between the germline ends. The length of the CDR3 is 13 residues. Germline V gene sequence: CDR1 SEHNR, CDR2 FQNEAQ (reference sequence). The CDR3: CASSLYEIHEQFF. CDR3 bases: TGTGCCAGCAGCTTATACGAGATCCATGAGCAGTTCTTC.

The chain carries TRBV6-5 and TRBJ2-3; 11 nucleotides match TRBD2. The CDR3 covers 16 residues. In germline, CDR1 is MNHEY, CDR2 SVGAGI. With V trimmed by 0 bases and J by 6 bases, 5 bases remained unmatched. CDR3 DNA sequence: TGTGCCAGCAGTTACTCTAGCGGGGGGGCGGCCGATACGCAGTATTTT. Protein sequence: CASSYSSGGAADTQYF.

In its sample, this clonotype was seen many times. The chain's CDR3 is CASSDGTGVNTDTQYF. CDR3 nucleotides: TGCGCCAGCAGCGACGGGACAGGGGTAAACACAGATACGCAGTATTTT. J is TRBJ2-3 and V is TRBV5-1; 10 bases line up with TRBD1. The trim removed 4 bases at V and 2 bases at J, leaving 7 bases unmatched. The CDR3 consists of 16 residues. Germline V lookup: CDR1 SGHRS, CDR2 YFSETQ.

The rearrangement uses TRBV27 and TRBJ2-1, with D maybe TRBD2 (5 bases). CDR1 MNHEY and CDR2 SMNVEV come from the germline V gene (reference sequence). Trimming removed 0 bases from V and 6 bases from J, with 9 bases in between. The CDR3 has 14 residues. The CDR3 nucleotides read TGTGCCAGCAGTTTATCTGAGGGAGCCAATGAGCAGTTCTTC. Residues: CASSLSEGANEQFF.

This clonotype turned up a few times. J is TRBJ2-7 and V is TRBV25-1; no clear D gene. V shed 2 bases and J shed 0 bases, with 14 bases lying between them. CDR1 and CDR2 (germline): MGHDK, SYGVNS. This CDR3 comprises 16 residues. The chain's CDR3 is CASSENRGGTSYEQYF. The CDR3, as DNA: TGTGCCAGCAGTGAAAATAGAGGCGGAACCTCCTACGAGCAGTACTTC.

The chain combines TRBV20-1 with TRBJ1-2; D perhaps matches TRBD1 (5 bases). V was trimmed by 2 bases and J by 3 bases, leaving 10 bases between them. From germline, CDR1 is DFQATT and CDR2 SNEGSKA (reference sequence). This CDR3 region has 13 residues. The CDR3 sequence is CSARWGGDYGYTF. The CDR3 DNA follows: TGCAGTGCTAGATGGGGGGGGGACTATGGCTACACCTTC.

V usage is TRBV3-1 and J usage is TRBJ2-1; 7 bases agree with TRBD1. Germline V gene lookup returns CDR1 LGHDT and CDR2 YNNKEL (reference sequence). Trimming took 0 bases from V and 7 from J; bases not matched to a gene: 6. CDR3 length: 15 amino acids. The CDR3 bases are TGTGCCAGCAGCCAAGATTTGGGACAGAGAAATGAGCAGTTCTTC. Translated: CASSQDLGQRNEQFF.

This clonotype was observed many times. The J gene is TRBJ2-7, the V gene TRBV7-8, with D perhaps TRBD1 (6 bases). CDR1 and CDR2 from the germline V gene are SGHVS and FQNEAQ. CDR3 length: 17 residues. Trimming took off 5 bases at V and 2 bases at J, with 22 bases between the two ends. The CDR3 loop is CASSQPQGQGMPYEQYF. CDR3 in DNA: TGTGCCAGCAGCCAGCCTCAAGGGCAGGGGATGCCCTACGAGCAGTACTTC.

This clonotype was seen at least ten times. The chain joins TRBV12-3 or TRBV12-4 to TRBJ1-6; D ambiguous. Trimming cost V 6 bases and J 0 bases, with 12 bases left between them. The CDR3 loop spans 16 amino acids. CDR3 nucleotide sequence: TGTGCCAGCAGGCGGTCCCTAGGCTCCTATAATTCACCCCTCCACTTT. This translates into CASRRSLGSYNSPLHF.

The V gene is TRBV9, the J gene TRBJ2-7; D possibly matches TRBD1 or TRBD2 (6 bases each). The germline gives CDR1 SGDLS, CDR2 YYNGEE. This CDR3 contains 14 residues. The V end lost 5 bases, the J end lost 6 bases, and 18 bases lay between the germline ends. CDR3 coding DNA: TGTGCCAGCAGTGCCCACCTCAGGGGAGGCGAGCAGTACTTC. It yields the protein CASSAHLRGGEQYF. Filled out from reference TRBV9 and TRBJ2-7, the complete variable domain reads DSGVTQTPKHLITATGQRVTLRCSPRSGDLSVYWYQQSLDQGLQFLIQYYNGEERAKGNILERFSAQQFPDLHSELNLSSLELGDSALYFCASSAHLRGGEQYFGPGTRLTVT.

The chain has TRBV7-9 and TRBJ2-7; D is uncertain. V dropped 2 bases and J dropped 5 bases, with 10 bases sitting between them. This CDR3 has 13 amino acids. The V gene's germline CDR1 is SEHNR and CDR2 FQNEAQ (reference sequence). CDR3 nucleotide sequence: TGTGCCAGCAGCTTAACCCCCAACCACGAGCAGTACTTC. It specifies CASSLTPNHEQYF.

This clonotype was detected many times. The rearrangement uses TRBV5-1 and TRBJ2-1, with 8 bases lining up with TRBD1. The V gene's germline CDR1 is SGHRS and CDR2 YFSETQ. This CDR3 has 15 residues. With V trimmed by 3 bases and J by 7 bases, 9 bases remained unmatched. The CDR3 sequence: CASSSPDRDVNEQFF. CDR3 DNA: TGCGCCAGCAGCTCCCCGGACAGGGATGTAAATGAGCAGTTCTTC. The complete variable domain, with remaining parts taken from reference TRBV5-1 and TRBJ2-1, reads KAGVTQTPRYLIKTRGQQVTLSCSPISGHRSVSWYQQTPGQGLQFLFEYFSETQRNKGNFPGRFSGRQFSNSRSEMNVSTLELGDSALYLCASSSPDRDVNEQFFGPGTRLTVL.

This clonotype was observed a few times. The rearrangement joins TRBV19 to TRBJ2-1; 7 bases align to TRBD1. V lost 2 bases to trimming and J lost 8 bases; unmatched junction nucleotides: 0. Germline CDR1 reads LNHDA; CDR2 reads SQIVND (reference sequence). The CDR3 length is 12 residues. CDR3 region: CASSIRGHEQFF. Here the CDR3 DNA reads TGTGCCAGTAGTATAAGGGGGCATGAGCAGTTCTTC. The complete variable domain, with remaining parts taken from reference TRBV19 and TRBJ2-1, reads DGGITQSPKYLFRKEGQNVTLSCEQNLNHDAMYWYRQDPGQGLRLIYYSQIVNDFQKGDIAEGYSVSREKKESFPLTVTSAQKNPTAFYLCASSIRGHEQFFGPGTRLTVL.